The rows below give T cell receptor beta chains drawn from one sample of a study of neurological immune-mediated disorders. TCRdb independently ran MiXCR on the 5' RACE reads; one entry per CDR3 protein. The sample consists of more than 50,000 distinct CDR3 sequences, about 3.7% of them appearing once. The specimen sequenced was PBMCs. These receptors were taken from a woman between 45 and 65 years old with multiple sclerosis. CDR3s include the opening cysteine and the closing phenylalanine or tryptophan. The order of the fields is clone size, V gene, J gene, D gene, CDR3 DNA, CDR3 protein. A D gene is named only where the DNA matches it firmly. Clone size is stated in some rows and not others, as once, few, many or a class when expanded.

>many|TRBV20-1|TRBJ2-3|.
TGCAGTGCTAGGCTGGGAGGATCAGATACGCAGTATTTT
CSARLGGSDTQYF
>many|TRBV12-3/TRBV12-4|TRBJ1-4|.
TGTGCCAGCGGGGGGTTTGGAGCAACTAATGAAAAACTGTTTTTT
CASGGFGATNEKLFF
>many|TRBV10-2|TRBJ1-2|.
TGCGCCAGCAGTGAGGTTTCCGACGCTAACTATGGCTACACCTTC
CASSEVSDANYGYTF
>.|TRBV18|TRBJ1-1|.
TGTGCCAGCTCACCACCGGCAGGCCTGATGAACACTGAAGCTTTCTTT
CASSPPAGLMNTEAFF
>.|TRBV5-8|TRBJ2-7|TRBD2
TGTGCCAGCAGCTGGGGGACTAGCGCAACCGAGCAGTACTTC
CASSWGTSATEQYF
>many|TRBV3-1|TRBJ2-5|.
TGTGCCAGCAGCCAAGGGGGTAGGGCGAATCAAGAGACCCAGTACTTC
CASSQGGRANQETQYF
>many|TRBV29-1|TRBJ2-1|.
TGCAGCCTGGCCAAGGGGACTGGCTCCTACAATGAGCAGTTCTTC
CSLAKGTGSYNEQFF
>few|TRBV9|TRBJ1-6|TRBD1
TGTGCCAGCAGCGTATCGGGACAGGGGAATTCACCCCTCAACTTT
CASSVSGQGNSPLNF
>many|TRBV29-1|TRBJ1-5|.
TGCAGCGTTGAATTCGGGGGAGCCCAGAATTTT
CSVEFGGAQNF
>few|TRBV19|TRBJ2-7|.
TGTGCCAGTAGTATTCAAGGCTACGAGCAGTACTTC
CASSIQGYEQYF
>few|TRBV4-2|TRBJ2-5|.
TGTGCCAGCAGCCAAACCCAAGGTTTAGAGACCCAGTACTTC
CASSQTQGLETQYF
>many|TRBV7-2|TRBJ1-2|.
TGTGCCAGCAGCTTAGCCTCCGGGGAGACATATGGCTACACCTTC
CASSLASGETYGYTF
>many|TRBV2|TRBJ2-1|.
TGTGCCAGCAGTGAAGCCCAGGGGGAGCAGTTCTTC
CASSEAQGEQFF
>many|TRBV4-3|TRBJ2-3|.
TGCGCCAGCAGCCAAGATCTGCCCCTCACAGATACGCAGTATTTT
CASSQDLPLTDTQYF
>.|TRBV4-3|TRBJ2-7|TRBD1
TGCGCCAGCAGCCAAGAAAGGCAGGGGGCCTACGAGCAGTACTTC
CASSQERQGAYEQYF
>many|TRBV20-1|TRBJ2-7|.
TGCAGTGCTGTAATCCCAGGAACCCATTCCTACGAGCAGTACTTC
CSAVIPGTHSYEQYF
>few|TRBV5-4|TRBJ2-3|.
TGTGCCAGCAGCTCCGAGGAGCCGGATACGCAGTATTTT
CASSSEEPDTQYF
>few|TRBV6-6|TRBJ1-1|.
TGTGCCAGCAGTTACGGGTCTCGGGAAAACACTGAAGCTTTCTTT
CASSYGSRENTEAFF
>many|TRBV24-1|TRBJ2-2|.
TGTGCCACCAGTGTGAGGTCCATCGGGGAGCTGTTTTTT
CATSVRSIGELFF
>many|TRBV6-6|TRBJ1-3|.
TGTGCCAGCAGTTACTCTGGAAACACCATATATTTT
CASSYSGNTIYF
>many|TRBV7-2|TRBJ2-7|TRBD1
TGTGCCAGCAGCAAAGACAGGGGAGGAGGCGAGCAGTACTTC
CASSKDRGGGEQYF
>many|TRBV12-3/TRBV12-4|TRBJ2-7|.
TGTGCCAGCAGTCCCCAGGGGGGAGTGATCGAGCAGTACTTC
CASSPQGGVIEQYF
>many|TRBV20-1|TRBJ1-6|.
TGCAGTGCTAGGGAGGGGGAAGGCTCACCCCTCCACTTT
CSAREGEGSPLHF
>many|TRBV20-1|TRBJ2-7|.
TGCAGTGCTAGAGTTATGACCGGGGGACCCTACGAGCAGTACTTC
CSARVMTGGPYEQYF